This note documents a single T cell receptor (beta chain) sequence. Hyperthyroidism, newly diagnosed and lasting under 2 months, affected patients aged 18 to 65. The data were taken from a study of T cells in Graves' hyperthyroidism and ophthalmopathy. Trimming removed 5 bases at V and 7 bases at J, with 26 bases between. Germline lookup yields CDR1 LNHNV and CDR2 YYDKDF (reference sequence). There are 17 residues in the CDR3. What was amplified from RNA transcripts were TCR beta CDR3 regions. The HTBI primer set was used in a first-round RT-PCR of the TCR CDR3. TCRdb reprocessed the multiplex PCR reads with MiXCR, giving one entry per CDR3 protein. The data show around 700,000 distinct CDR3 sequences, with under 20% seen just once and around 17% held by the top ten.

The clonotype comes from a woman between 50 and 59 years old with Graves' hyperthyroidism that later progressed to Graves' ophthalmopathy. Sequencing was performed on blood. This chain uses TRBV15 with TRBJ1-1; TRBD1 might be the D (6 bases). CDR3 region: CATSRSGGWVFNGEAFF. CDR3 in DNA: TGTGCCACCAGCCGAAGTGGGGGCTGGGTCTTTAACGGTGAAGCTTTCTTT.